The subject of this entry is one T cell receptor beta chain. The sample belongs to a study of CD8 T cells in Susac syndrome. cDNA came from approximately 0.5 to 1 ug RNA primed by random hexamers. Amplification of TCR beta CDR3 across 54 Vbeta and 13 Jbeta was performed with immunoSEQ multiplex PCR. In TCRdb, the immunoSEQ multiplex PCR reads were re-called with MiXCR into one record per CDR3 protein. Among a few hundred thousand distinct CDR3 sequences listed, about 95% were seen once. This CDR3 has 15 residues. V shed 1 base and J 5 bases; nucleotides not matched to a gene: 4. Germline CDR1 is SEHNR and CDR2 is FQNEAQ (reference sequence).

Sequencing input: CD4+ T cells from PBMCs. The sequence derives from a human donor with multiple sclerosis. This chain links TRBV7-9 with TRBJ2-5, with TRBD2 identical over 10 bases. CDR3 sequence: CASSLVAGGIETQYF. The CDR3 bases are TGTGCCAGCAGCTTAGTAGCGGGAGGCATCGAGACCCAGTACTTC.